This entry lists 22 T cell receptor beta chains sequenced from one sample in a study of T-cell reconstitution after alpha-beta-depleted transplantation in children. It was with unique molecular identifiers that the TCRbeta library was prepared. TCRdb fed the PCR reads into MiXCR, producing one record per CDR3 protein. The profile shows 190,000 or so distinct CDR3 sequences, 6% to 7% of them singletons. The source was PBMCs from the stem cell graft donor, collected from the stem cell graft. The receptors derive from a human donor who donated a stem cell graft to a child with Wiskott-Aldrich syndrome.

This sequence joins TRBV27 and TRBJ2-7, with D possibly TRBD1 on 6 matching bases. CDR1 and CDR2 from the germline V gene are MNHEY and SMNVEV (reference sequence). This CDR3 region has 14 residues. V was trimmed by 4 bases and J by 2 bases, leaving 12 bases between them. CDR3 DNA sequence: TGTGCCAGCAGTTCCTGGGACACCCCCTACGAGCAGTACTTC. Translation: CASSSWDTPYEQYF.

This clonotype was observed many times. The V gene is TRBV20-1, the J gene TRBJ1-6; no firm D call. The CDR3 extends over 16 amino acids. The V gene lost 0 bases and the J gene lost 2 bases, with 11 bases spanning the gap. CDR1 DFQATT and CDR2 SNEGSKA come from the germline V gene (reference sequence). The CDR3 DNA is TGCAGTGCTAGAGAGCCAAAAGATACCTATAATTCACCCCTCCACTTT. It translates to CSAREPKDTYNSPLHF.

This clonotype was counted at least ten times. The CDR3: CASRAYIGSNQPQHF. The CDR3 DNA sequence: TGTGCCAGCAGGGCTTACATTGGGAGCAATCAGCCCCAGCATTTT. The rearrangement joins TRBV6-5 to TRBJ1-5; unclear D gene. CDR1 is MNHEY and CDR2 is SVGAGI in the germline V gene. The CDR3 extends over 15 amino acids. Between the trimmed V and J ends, which lost 6 bases and 1 base, there was a span of 13 bases.

The table lists this clonotype with a few counts. V gene TRBV20-1 combines with J gene TRBJ1-1; 7 nucleotides match TRBD1. V dropped 6 bases and J dropped 3; count of bases not matched to a gene: 13. In germline, CDR1 is DFQATT, CDR2 SNEGSKA (reference sequence). The CDR3 is made up of 15 amino acids. This CDR3 reads CSARPGTASYTEAFF. CDR3 in DNA: TGCAGTGCCCGTCCCGGGACAGCTTCCTACACTGAAGCTTTCTTT.

This clonotype has only a few counts. The chain recombines TRBV24-1 with TRBJ2-1, with TRBD2 as a possible D gene (5 bases). The CDR3 is made up of 19 amino acids. V lost 5 bases to trimming and J lost 3 bases, with 25 bases between them. The V gene's germline CDR1 is KGHDR and CDR2 SFDVKD. The CDR3 sequence: CATSGQRATLLTSYNEQFF. CDR3 nucleotides: TGTGCCACCAGTGGCCAGAGGGCCACCCTACTAACTAGCTACAATGAGCAGTTCTTC.

This clonotype has a count of ten or more. This chain connects TRBV6-2 or TRBV6-3 to TRBJ2-1; 15 bases are a match to TRBD2. The CDR3 totals 16 residues. After removal of 8 bases from V and 4 bases from J, the junction contained 6 bases not matched to a gene. Germline CDR1 reads MNHEY; CDR2 reads SVGEGT. This CDR3 reads CASAPGLAGGYNEQFF. The DNA for the CDR3 is TGTGCCAGCGCGCCTGGACTAGCGGGAGGGTACAATGAGCAGTTCTTC.

This clonotype was seen only a few times. This sequence joins TRBV5-1 and TRBJ1-5; possible D gene TRBD1, 5 bases. The CDR3 sequence is 16 residues long. The germline V and J ends were trimmed by 4 bases and 4 bases, with 18 bases remaining between them. Germline values: CDR1 SGHRS, CDR2 YFSETQ. CDR3 sequence: CASSPGGGGFNQPQHF. The CDR3 DNA follows: TGCGCCAGCAGCCCCGGGGGAGGAGGCTTTAATCAGCCCCAGCATTTT. The full variable domain, with the rest looked up from reference TRBV5-1 and TRBJ1-5, is KAGVTQTPRYLIKTRGQQVTLSCSPISGHRSVSWYQQTPGQGLQFLFEYFSETQRNKGNFPGRFSGRQFSNSRSEMNVSTLELGDSALYLCASSPGGGGFNQPQHFGDGTRLSIL.

This clonotype has only a few counts. The V gene is TRBV30, the J gene TRBJ1-4, with D possibly matching TRBD1 (5 bases). V dropped 1 base and J dropped 8 bases, with 11 bases sitting between them. The germline gives CDR1 GTSNPN, CDR2 SVGIG (reference sequence). The CDR3 loop spans 13 amino acids. The CDR3 reads CAWSGQGREKLFF. CDR3 in DNA: TGTGCCTGGAGTGGGCAGGGTAGAGAAAAACTGTTTTTT.

J is TRBJ2-7 and V is TRBV28; possibly TRBD1 for D (5 bases). V lost 4 bases and J lost 5, with 15 bases in between. Per the germline V gene, CDR1 is MDHEN and CDR2 is SYDVKM. The CDR3 has 14 residues. This CDR3 is CASSSSGNWNEQYF. The CDR3 DNA is TGTGCCAGCAGTTCTTCAGGGAATTGGAACGAGCAGTACTTC.

This clonotype was seen ten or more times. The chain joins TRBV7-6 to TRBJ2-7; 10 nucleotides line up with TRBD1. This CDR3 region has 14 residues. The J segment lost 3 bases and the V segment lost 4 bases, leaving 3 bases of the junction unmatched. Germline V gene sequence: CDR1 SGHVS, CDR2 FNYEAQ. The CDR3, as DNA: TGTGCCAGCAGCTCGGGACAGGGGAGCTACGAGCAGTACTTC. As protein: CASSSGQGSYEQYF.

This clonotype was counted many times. V gene TRBV4-2 combines with J gene TRBJ2-3; 8 nucleotides align to TRBD2. Per the germline V gene, CDR1 is LGHNA and CDR2 is YNFKEQ. The CDR3 loop spans 17 amino acids. The junction had 9 bases not matched to a gene; V was cut back by 0 bases and J by 4 bases. The CDR3, as DNA: TGTGCCAGCAGCCAAGATAACAGCGGGGGTGGGTCAGATACGCAGTATTTT. This codes for CASSQDNSGGGSDTQYF.

This clonotype was observed a handful of times. The chain carries TRBV12-3 or TRBV12-4 and TRBJ1-4, with TRBD1 as a possible D gene (5 bases). Between the trimmed V and J ends, which lost 8 bases and 8 bases, there was a span of 18 bases. The CDR3 spans 14 residues. CDR3 sequence: CASARQTDWEKLFF. The CDR3, as DNA: TGTGCCAGCGCTCGACAGACGGATTGGGAAAAACTGTTTTTT.

This clonotype has a count of ten or more. This sequence joins TRBV10-2 and TRBJ1-1, with D hard to call. The CDR3 spans 12 residues. The germline CDR1 and CDR2 sequences are WSHSY and SAAADI. Between the trimmed V and J ends, which lost 10 bases and 1 base, there was a span of 10 bases. The CDR3 is CATLRANTEAFF. Written as DNA, the CDR3 is TGCGCCACCCTTAGGGCGAACACTGAAGCTTTCTTT.

This clonotype came up once. The chain couples TRBV10-1 to TRBJ1-6; D is possibly TRBD1 (5 bases). Germline V gene data show CDR1 as WNHNN and CDR2 as SYGVQD (reference sequence). CDR3 length: 14 amino acids. Deletions cut 3 bases from V and 6 bases from J, with 9 bases between. In DNA, the CDR3 is TGCGCCAGCAGTGAAGCCAGGGTTAATTCACCCCTCCACTTT. Translated: CASSEARVNSPLHF.

This clonotype was seen many times. The gene calls are TRBV12-3 or TRBV12-4 and TRBJ2-3; D is perhaps TRBD2 (5 bases). Trimming cost V 6 bases and J 9 bases, with 13 bases left between them. The CDR3 is 12 amino acids. CDR3 nucleotides: TGTGCCAGCAGCGACTACGACCGCACGCAGTATTTT. This translates into CASSDYDRTQYF.

This clonotype occurred many times. This chain connects TRBV29-1 to TRBJ1-1; TRBD1 aligns across 8 bases. CDR1 is SQVTM, CDR2 ANQGSEA, per germline. V shed 7 bases, J shed 6 bases, and the junction held 13 bases outside the gene matches. This CDR3 comprises 14 residues. CDR3 loop: CSAPAGGMFAEAFF. Written as DNA, the CDR3 is TGCAGCGCCCCGGCAGGGGGCATGTTCGCTGAAGCTTTCTTT.

The V call is TRBV5-1, the J call TRBJ2-1; 7 positions match TRBD1. The CDR3 has 16 amino acids. Germline loops: CDR1 SGHRS, CDR2 YFSETQ. With 4 bases clipped from V and 1 base from J, the junction kept 8 bases outside the gene matches. The CDR3 sequence: CASSRGARGSYNEQFF. The CDR3 DNA is TGCGCCAGCAGCCGGGGTGCCAGGGGGTCCTACAATGAGCAGTTCTTC. Using reference TRBV5-1 and TRBJ2-1 for the parts outside the CDR3, the full variable domain is KAGVTQTPRYLIKTRGQQVTLSCSPISGHRSVSWYQQTPGQGLQFLFEYFSETQRNKGNFPGRFSGRQFSNSRSEMNVSTLELGDSALYLCASSRGARGSYNEQFFGPGTRLTVL.

In regard to this clonotype: One end of the junction does not line up with germline, which may come from a read error. The chain employs TRBV20-1 and TRBJ2-7; 7 nucleotides match TRBD1. Germline-derived CDR1 and CDR2 are DFQATT and SNEGSKA (reference sequence). The CDR3 runs 16 residues. DNA for the CDR3: TGCTGTGCTAGAGATCTTAGGGCAGGGGGTTCCTACGAGCAGTACTTC. Its translation: CCARDLRAGGSYEQYF.

In this sample, this clonotype turned up many times. The genes are TRBV12-3 or TRBV12-4 and TRBJ2-1; D is unclear. The CDR3 sequence is 16 residues long. V was cut by 3 bases and J by 0 bases, with 12 bases left in between. CDR3 sequence: CASSFPVWSSYNEQFF. The CDR3 region has the DNA TGTGCCAGCAGTTTCCCAGTCTGGAGCTCCTACAATGAGCAGTTCTTC.

The table lists this clonotype with many counts. The rearrangement links TRBV18 to TRBJ2-1; 7 positions match TRBD1. This CDR3 spans 13 amino acids. Germline V gene sequence: CDR1 KGHSH, CDR2 LQKENI. The V gene end was trimmed by 3 bases and the J gene end by 6 bases; junction bases not matched to a gene: 2. In nucleotides, the CDR3 is TGTGCCAGCTCACCGGGACAGATCAATGAGCAGTTCTTC. Amino acids: CASSPGQINEQFF.

Many counts were recorded for this clonotype. This chain joins TRBV3-1 and TRBJ1-5; D perhaps matches TRBD1 (5 bases). This CDR3 is 13 amino acids long. Trimming took off 3 bases at V and 7 bases at J, with 10 bases between the two ends. Germline V gene sequence: CDR1 LGHDT, CDR2 YNNKEL (reference sequence). The CDR3 DNA sequence: TGTGCCAGCAGCCACTCGGAGGGGCAGCCCCAGCATTTT. Amino acids: CASSHSEGQPQHF.

The table lists this clonotype with a few counts. The chain combines TRBV7-2 with TRBJ2-7; D unresolved. V gave up 5 bases and J gave up 0 bases, with 14 bases separating them. CDR3 length equals 15 residues. Germline lookup yields CDR1 SGHTA and CDR2 FQGNSA. Written as DNA, the CDR3 is TGTGCCAGCAGCACCCAGATCAGTAACTCCTACGAGCAGTACTTC. Translated, it gives CASSTQISNSYEQYF.